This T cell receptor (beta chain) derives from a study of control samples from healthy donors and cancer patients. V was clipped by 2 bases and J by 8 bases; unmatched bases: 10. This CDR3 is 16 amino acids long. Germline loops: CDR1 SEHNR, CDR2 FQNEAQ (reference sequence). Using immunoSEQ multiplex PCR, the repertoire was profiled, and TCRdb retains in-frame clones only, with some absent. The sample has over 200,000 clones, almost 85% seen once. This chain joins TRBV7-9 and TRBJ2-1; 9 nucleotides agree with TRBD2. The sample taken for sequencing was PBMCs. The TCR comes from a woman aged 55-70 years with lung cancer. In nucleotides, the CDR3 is TGTGCCAGCAGCTTAAGGGCGGGAGGGCCGATGGATGAGCAGTTCTTC. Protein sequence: CASSLRAGGPMDEQFF.